The text below deals with one T cell receptor beta chain. The data were obtained in a study of blood T cell repertoires in COVID-19. Study at large: Material from acute and convalescent COVID-19 was sourced from the United States, Italy and Spain. Nucleic acid was either cDNA or gDNA, and it came from T cells, B-cell-depleted T cells, or PBMCs.

Method: immunoSEQ multiplex PCR; TCRdb's copy keeps in-frame clones and lacks some. This sample has 200,000 to 250,000 clones, with nearly 90% found just once. Germline trimming cut 4 bases from V and 9 bases from J; bases unmatched to any gene: 6. Germline loops: CDR1 SGHTA, CDR2 FQGTGA. The CDR3 contains 13 residues. The chain joins TRBV7-3 to TRBJ1-5; 7 bases map to TRBD1. The receptor comes from a woman aged 40 to 50 who had recovered from COVID-19. Input material: peripheral blood. The CDR3 DNA is TGTGCCAGCAGCTCCATATCAGGGGGGCCCCAGCATTTT. Translation: CASSSISGGPQHF.